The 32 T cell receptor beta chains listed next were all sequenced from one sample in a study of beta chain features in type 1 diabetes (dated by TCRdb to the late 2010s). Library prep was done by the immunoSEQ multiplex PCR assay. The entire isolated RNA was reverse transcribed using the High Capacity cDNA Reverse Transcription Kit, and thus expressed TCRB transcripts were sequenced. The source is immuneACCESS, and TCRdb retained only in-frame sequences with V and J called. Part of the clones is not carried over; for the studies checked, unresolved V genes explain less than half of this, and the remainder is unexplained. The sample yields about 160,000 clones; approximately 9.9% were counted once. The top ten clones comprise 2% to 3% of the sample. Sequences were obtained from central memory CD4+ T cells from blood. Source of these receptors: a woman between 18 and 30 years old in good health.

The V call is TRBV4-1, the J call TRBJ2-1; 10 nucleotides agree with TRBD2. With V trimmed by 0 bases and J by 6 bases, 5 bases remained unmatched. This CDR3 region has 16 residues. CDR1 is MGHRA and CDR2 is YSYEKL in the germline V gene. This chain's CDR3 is CASSQEISGRGNEQFF. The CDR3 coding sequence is TGCGCCAGCAGCCAAGAGATCAGCGGGAGGGGCAATGAGCAGTTCTTC.

The CDR3 nucleotides are TGTGCCAGCAGCTTAAACGTCGGCGGGGCCGAGCAGTACTTC. It codes for CASSLNVGGAEQYF. The chain is built from TRBV7-9 and TRBJ2-7; TRBD2 might be the D (6 bases). V lost 2 bases to trimming and J lost 6 bases, with 14 bases between them. CDR3 length: 14 residues. In germline, CDR1 is SEHNR, CDR2 FQNEAQ (reference sequence). Full variable domain (missing parts from reference TRBV7-9 and TRBJ2-7): DTGVSQNPRHKITKRGQNVTFRCDPISEHNRLYWYRQTLGQGPEFLTYFQNEAQLEKSRLLSDRFSAERPKGSFSTLEIQRTEQGDSAMYLCASSLNVGGAEQYFGPGTRLTVT.

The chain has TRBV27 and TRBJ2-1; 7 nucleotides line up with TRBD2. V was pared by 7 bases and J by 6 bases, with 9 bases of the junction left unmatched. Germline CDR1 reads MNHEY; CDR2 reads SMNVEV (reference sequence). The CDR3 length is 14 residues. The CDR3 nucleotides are TGTGCCAGCATGCCACTAGCGAACTCCAATGAGCAGTTCTTC. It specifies CASMPLANSNEQFF.

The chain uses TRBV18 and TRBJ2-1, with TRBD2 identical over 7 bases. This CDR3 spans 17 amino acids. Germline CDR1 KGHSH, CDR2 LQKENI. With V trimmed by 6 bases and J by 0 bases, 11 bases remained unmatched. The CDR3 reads CASSQGSGSSSYNEQFF. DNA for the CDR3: TGTGCCAGCTCCCAAGGTAGCGGGTCGAGCTCCTACAATGAGCAGTTCTTC.

CDR3 in DNA: TGCGCCAGCAGCTTGTCTCGGGAAAGGGGCTACACCTTC. Its protein product is CASSLSRERGYTF. The rearrangement joins TRBV5-1 to TRBJ1-2; D remains unclear. V lost 1 base and J lost 8, with 12 bases in between. From germline, CDR1 is SGHRS and CDR2 YFSETQ. The CDR3 sequence is 13 residues long.

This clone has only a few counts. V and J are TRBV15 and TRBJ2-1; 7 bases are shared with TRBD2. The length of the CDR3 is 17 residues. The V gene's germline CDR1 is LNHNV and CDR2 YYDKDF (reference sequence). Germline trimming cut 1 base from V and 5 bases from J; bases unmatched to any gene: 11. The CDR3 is CATSRGGTSVSNNEQFF. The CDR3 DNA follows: TGTGCCACCAGCAGAGGGGGAACTAGCGTATCCAACAATGAGCAGTTCTTC.

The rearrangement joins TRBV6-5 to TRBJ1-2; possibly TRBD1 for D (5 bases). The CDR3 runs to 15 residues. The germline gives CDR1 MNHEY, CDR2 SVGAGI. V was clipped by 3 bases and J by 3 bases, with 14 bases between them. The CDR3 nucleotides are TGTGCCAGCAGTTATGTGTCAGGGTGGGACTATGGCTACACCTTC. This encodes CASSYVSGWDYGYTF.

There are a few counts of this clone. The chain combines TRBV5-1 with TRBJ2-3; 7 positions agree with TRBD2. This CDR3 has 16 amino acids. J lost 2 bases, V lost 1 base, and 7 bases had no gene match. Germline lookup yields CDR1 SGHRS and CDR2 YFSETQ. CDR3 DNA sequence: TGCGCCAGCAGCTTGAAAGAGCGGGGACCCACAGATACGCAGTATTTT. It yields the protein CASSLKERGPTDTQYF.

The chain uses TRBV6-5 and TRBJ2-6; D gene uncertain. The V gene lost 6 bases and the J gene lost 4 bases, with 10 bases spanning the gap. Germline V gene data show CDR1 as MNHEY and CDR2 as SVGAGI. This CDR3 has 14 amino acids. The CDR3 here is CASSFLSGANVLTF. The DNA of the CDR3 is TGTGCCAGCAGCTTCCTTTCGGGGGCCAACGTCCTGACTTTC.

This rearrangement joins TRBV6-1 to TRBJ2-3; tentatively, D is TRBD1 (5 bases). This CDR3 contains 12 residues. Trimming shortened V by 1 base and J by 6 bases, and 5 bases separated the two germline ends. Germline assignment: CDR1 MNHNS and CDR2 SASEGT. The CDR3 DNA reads TGTGCCAGCAGTGAAGAGGGGGATACGCAGTATTTT. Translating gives CASSEEGDTQYF.

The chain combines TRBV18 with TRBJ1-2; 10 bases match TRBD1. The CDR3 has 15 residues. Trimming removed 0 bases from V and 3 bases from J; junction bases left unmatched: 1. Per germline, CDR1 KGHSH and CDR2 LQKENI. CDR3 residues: CASSPPGQGYYGYTF. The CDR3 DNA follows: TGTGCCAGCTCACCACCGGGACAGGGGTACTATGGCTACACCTTC.

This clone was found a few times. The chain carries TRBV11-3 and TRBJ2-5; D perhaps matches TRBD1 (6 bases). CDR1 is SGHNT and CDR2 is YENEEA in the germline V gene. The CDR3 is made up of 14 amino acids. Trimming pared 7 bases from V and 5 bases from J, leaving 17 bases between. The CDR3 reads CASMSGARGETQYF. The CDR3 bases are TGTGCCAGCATGAGTGGAGCGAGGGGGGAGACCCAGTACTTC.

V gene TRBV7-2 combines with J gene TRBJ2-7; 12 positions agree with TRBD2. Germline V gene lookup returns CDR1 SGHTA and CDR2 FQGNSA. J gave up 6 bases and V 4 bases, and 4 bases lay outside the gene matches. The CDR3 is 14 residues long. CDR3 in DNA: TGTGCCAGCAGCTCGACTAGCGGGAGACTCGAGCAGTACTTC. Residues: CASSSTSGRLEQYF.

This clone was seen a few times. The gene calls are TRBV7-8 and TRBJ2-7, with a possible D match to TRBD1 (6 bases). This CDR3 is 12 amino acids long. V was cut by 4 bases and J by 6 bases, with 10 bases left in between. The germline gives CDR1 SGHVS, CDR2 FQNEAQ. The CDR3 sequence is CASSSTGSEQYF. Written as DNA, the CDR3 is TGTGCCAGCAGCTCTACAGGGAGCGAGCAGTACTTC.

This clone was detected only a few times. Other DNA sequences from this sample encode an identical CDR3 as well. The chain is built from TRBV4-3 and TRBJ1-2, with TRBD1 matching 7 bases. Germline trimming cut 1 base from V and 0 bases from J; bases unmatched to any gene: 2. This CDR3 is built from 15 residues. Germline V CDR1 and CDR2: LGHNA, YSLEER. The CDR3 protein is CASSQGDSTNYGYTF. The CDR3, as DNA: TGCGCCAGCAGCCAAGGGGACAGTACTAACTATGGCTACACCTTC.

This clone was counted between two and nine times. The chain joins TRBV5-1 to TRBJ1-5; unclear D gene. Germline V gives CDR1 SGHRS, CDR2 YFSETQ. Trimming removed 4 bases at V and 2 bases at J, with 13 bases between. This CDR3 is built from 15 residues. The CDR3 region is CASSASGDGNQPQHF. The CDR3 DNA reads TGCGCCAGCAGCGCCTCCGGGGATGGCAATCAGCCCCAGCATTTT.

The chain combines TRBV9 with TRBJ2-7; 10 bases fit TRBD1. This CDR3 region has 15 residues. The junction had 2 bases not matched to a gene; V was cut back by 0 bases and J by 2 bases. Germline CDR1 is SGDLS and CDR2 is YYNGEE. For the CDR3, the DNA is TGTGCCAGCAGCGTAGCTGGGACAGGGGCCTACGAGCAGTACTTC. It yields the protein CASSVAGTGAYEQYF. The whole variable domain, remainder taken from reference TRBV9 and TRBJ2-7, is DSGVTQTPKHLITATGQRVTLRCSPRSGDLSVYWYQQSLDQGLQFLIQYYNGEERAKGNILERFSAQQFPDLHSELNLSSLELGDSALYFCASSVAGTGAYEQYFGPGTRLTVT.

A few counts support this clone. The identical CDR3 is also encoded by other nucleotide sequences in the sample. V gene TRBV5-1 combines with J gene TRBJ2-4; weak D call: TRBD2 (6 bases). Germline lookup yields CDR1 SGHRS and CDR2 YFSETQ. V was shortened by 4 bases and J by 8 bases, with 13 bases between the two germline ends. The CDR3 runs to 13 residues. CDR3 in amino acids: CASSLGGEDIQYF. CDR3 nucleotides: TGCGCCAGCAGCCTAGGTGGGGAGGACATTCAGTACTTC.

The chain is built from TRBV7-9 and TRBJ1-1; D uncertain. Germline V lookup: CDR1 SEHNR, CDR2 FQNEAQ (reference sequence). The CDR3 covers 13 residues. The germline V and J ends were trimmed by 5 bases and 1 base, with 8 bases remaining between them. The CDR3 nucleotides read TGTGCCAGCAGCATATACAGGAACACTGAAGCTTTCTTT. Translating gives CASSIYRNTEAFF. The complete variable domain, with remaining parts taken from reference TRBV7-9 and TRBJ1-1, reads DTGVSQNPRHKITKRGQNVTFRCDPISEHNRLYWYRQTLGQGPEFLTYFQNEAQLEKSRLLSDRFSAERPKGSFSTLEIQRTEQGDSAMYLCASSIYRNTEAFFGQGTRLTVV.

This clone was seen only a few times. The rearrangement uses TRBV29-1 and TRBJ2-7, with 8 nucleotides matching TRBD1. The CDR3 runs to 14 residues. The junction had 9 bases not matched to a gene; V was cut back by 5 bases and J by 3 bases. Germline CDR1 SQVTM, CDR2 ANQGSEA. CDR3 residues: CSVIRGQGVYEQYF. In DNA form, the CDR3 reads TGCAGCGTTATACGAGGACAGGGTGTCTACGAGCAGTACTTC.

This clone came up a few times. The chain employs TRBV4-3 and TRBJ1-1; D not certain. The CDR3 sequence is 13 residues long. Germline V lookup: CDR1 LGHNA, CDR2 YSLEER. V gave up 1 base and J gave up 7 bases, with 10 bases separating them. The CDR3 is CASSQVYRGEAFF. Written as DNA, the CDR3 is TGCGCCAGCAGCCAAGTATATCGGGGTGAAGCTTTCTTT.

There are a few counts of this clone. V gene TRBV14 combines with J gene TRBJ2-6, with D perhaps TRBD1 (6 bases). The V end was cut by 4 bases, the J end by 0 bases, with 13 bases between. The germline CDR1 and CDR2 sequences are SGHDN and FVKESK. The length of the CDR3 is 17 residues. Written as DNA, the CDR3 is TGTGCCAGCAGCCCTCTACAGGGTACCTCTGGGGCCAACGTCCTGACTTTC. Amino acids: CASSPLQGTSGANVLTF.

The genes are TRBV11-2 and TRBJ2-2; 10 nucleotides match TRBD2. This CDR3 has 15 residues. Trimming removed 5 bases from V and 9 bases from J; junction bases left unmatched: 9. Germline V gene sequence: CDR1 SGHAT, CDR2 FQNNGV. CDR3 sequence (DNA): TGTGCCAGCAGCCCGTCAGCGGGGGGGACGCGGGAGCTGTTTTTT. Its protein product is CASSPSAGGTRELFF.

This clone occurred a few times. The chain's CDR3 is CASSYRGRGNEQFF. The DNA of the CDR3 is TGTGCCAGCAGCTATCGTGGGAGGGGGAATGAGCAGTTCTTC. The rearrangement joins TRBV7-9 to TRBJ2-1; weak D call: TRBD2 (7 bases). In germline, CDR1 is SEHNR, CDR2 FQNEAQ (reference sequence). V lost 4 bases and J lost 7, with 14 bases in between. CDR3 length equals 14 residues.

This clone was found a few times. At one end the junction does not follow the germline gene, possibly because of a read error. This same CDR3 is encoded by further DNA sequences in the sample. CDR3 sequence reads: CASGGSLDEQFF. CDR3 in DNA: TGTGCCAGCGGCGGGAGTCTGGATGAACAGTTCTTC. The J gene is TRBJ2-1, the V gene TRBV7-9; TRBD2 matches 7 bases. This CDR3 is 12 amino acids long. Germline V gene data show CDR1 as SEHNR and CDR2 as FQNEAQ (reference sequence).

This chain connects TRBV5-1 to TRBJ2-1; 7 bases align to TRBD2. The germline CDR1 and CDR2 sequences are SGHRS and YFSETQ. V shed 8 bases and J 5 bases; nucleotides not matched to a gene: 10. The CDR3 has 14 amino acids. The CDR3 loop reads CASFREAANNEQFF. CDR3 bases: TGCGCCAGTTTCCGGGAGGCCGCCAACAATGAGCAGTTCTTC. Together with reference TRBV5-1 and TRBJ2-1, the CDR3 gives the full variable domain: KAGVTQTPRYLIKTRGQQVTLSCSPISGHRSVSWYQQTPGQGLQFLFEYFSETQRNKGNFPGRFSGRQFSNSRSEMNVSTLELGDSALYLCASFREAANNEQFFGPGTRLTVL.

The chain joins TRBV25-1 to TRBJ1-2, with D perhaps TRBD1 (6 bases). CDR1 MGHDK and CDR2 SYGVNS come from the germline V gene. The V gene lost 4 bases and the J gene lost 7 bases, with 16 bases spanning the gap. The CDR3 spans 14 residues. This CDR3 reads CASSATLGARGYTF. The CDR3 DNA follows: TGTGCCAGCAGTGCCACCCTGGGGGCGCGTGGCTACACCTTC.

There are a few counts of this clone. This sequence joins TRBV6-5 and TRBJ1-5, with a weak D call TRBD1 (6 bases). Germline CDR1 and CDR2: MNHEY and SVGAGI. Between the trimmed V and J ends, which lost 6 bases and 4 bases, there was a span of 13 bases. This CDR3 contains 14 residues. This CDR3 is CASRETGLNQPQHF. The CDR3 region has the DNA TGTGCCAGCAGAGAAACAGGGTTGAATCAGCCCCAGCATTTT.

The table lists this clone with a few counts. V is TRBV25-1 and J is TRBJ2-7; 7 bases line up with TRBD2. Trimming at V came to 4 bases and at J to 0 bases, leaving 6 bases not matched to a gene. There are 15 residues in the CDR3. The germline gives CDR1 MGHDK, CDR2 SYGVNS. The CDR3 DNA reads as TGTGCCAGCAGTGGGACGGGGGGTAACTCCTACGAGCAGTACTTC. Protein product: CASSGTGGNSYEQYF.

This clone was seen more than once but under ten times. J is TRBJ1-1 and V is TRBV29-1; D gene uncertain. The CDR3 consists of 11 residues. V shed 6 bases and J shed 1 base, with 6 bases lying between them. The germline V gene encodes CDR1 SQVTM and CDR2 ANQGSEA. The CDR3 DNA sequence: TGCAGCGTACGGGGGAACACTGAAGCTTTCTTT. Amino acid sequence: CSVRGNTEAFF.

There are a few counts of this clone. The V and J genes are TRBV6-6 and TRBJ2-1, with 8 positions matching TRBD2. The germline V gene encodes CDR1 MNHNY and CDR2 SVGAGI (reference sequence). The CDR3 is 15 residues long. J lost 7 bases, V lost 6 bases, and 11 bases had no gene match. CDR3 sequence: CASRPLAENRNEQFF. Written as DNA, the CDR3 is TGTGCCAGCAGACCACTAGCGGAAAATAGGAATGAGCAGTTCTTC.

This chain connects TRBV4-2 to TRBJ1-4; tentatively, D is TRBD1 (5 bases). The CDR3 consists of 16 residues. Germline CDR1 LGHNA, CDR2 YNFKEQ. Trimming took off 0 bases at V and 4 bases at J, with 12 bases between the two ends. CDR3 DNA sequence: TGTGCCAGCAGCCAAGATCTTGGGGGGGGTAATGAAAAACTGTTTTTT. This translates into CASSQDLGGGNEKLFF.